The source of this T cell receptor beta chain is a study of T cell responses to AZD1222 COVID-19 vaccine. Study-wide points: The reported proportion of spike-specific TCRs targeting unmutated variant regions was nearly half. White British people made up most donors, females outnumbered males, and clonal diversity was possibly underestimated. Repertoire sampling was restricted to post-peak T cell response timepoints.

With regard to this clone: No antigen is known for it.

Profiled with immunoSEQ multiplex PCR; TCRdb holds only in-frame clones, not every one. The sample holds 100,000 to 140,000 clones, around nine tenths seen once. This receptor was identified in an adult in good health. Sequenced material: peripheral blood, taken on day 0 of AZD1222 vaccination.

The CDR3 sequence: CASSIETSGGYEQYF. The CDR3 nucleotides are TGTGCCAGTAGTATCGAAACTAGCGGGGGCTACGAGCAGTACTTC. The chain carries TRBV19 and TRBJ2-7, with 11 bases lining up with TRBD2. The CDR3 is 15 residues long. Unmatched junction bases numbered 4, after V lost 3 bases and J lost 3 bases. Germline CDR1 and CDR2: LNHDA and SQIVND (reference sequence).